A selection of T cell receptor beta chains follows, all from one sample in a study of blood T cells in healthy people across ages. TCRdb processed the 5' RACE reads anew with MiXCR; each CDR3 protein has one entry. The sample records about 1.4 million distinct CDR3 sequences, almost 60% being singletons. The sequenced sample was blood. Source of these receptors: a man in his late teens or twenties in good health. Both conserved end residues are part of each CDR3. The D gene is left open where the match is weak. Expanded clones are given a class, and other clones once, few, many or no size at all.

v_gene: TRBV12-3/TRBV12-4; j_gene: TRBJ1-5; len: 15; d_gene: TRBD1; abundance: -; CDR3aa: CASRHRDRVGQPQHF; CDR3nt: TGTGCCAGCAGGCACCGGGACAGGGTAGGACAGCCCCAGCATTTT
v_gene: TRBV5-6; j_gene: TRBJ2-5; len: 16; d_gene: -; abundance: -; CDR3aa: CASSQPGRSYRGTQYF; CDR3nt: TGTGCCAGCAGCCAGCCCGGGAGATCTTACAGGGGGACCCAGTACTTC
v_gene: TRBV12-3/TRBV12-4; j_gene: TRBJ2-5; len: 15; d_gene: TRBD2; abundance: -; CDR3aa: CASSRPSGGQETQYF; CDR3nt: TGTGCCAGCAGTCGTCCTTCGGGGGGCCAAGAGACCCAGTACTTC
v_gene: TRBV12-3/TRBV12-4; j_gene: TRBJ2-7; len: 13; d_gene: TRBD2; abundance: few; CDR3aa: CASGQGLTYEQYF; CDR3nt: TGTGCCAGCGGCCAGGGACTAACCTACGAGCAGTACTTC
v_gene: TRBV7-6; j_gene: TRBJ1-4; len: 13; d_gene: -; abundance: few; CDR3aa: CASSGDSREKLFF; CDR3nt: TGTGCCAGCAGCGGGGACTCTAGGGAAAAACTGTTTTTT
v_gene: TRBV4-3; j_gene: TRBJ2-7; len: 15; d_gene: -; abundance: few; CDR3aa: CASSPNVGVSYEQYF; CDR3nt: TGCGCCAGCAGCCCCAACGTCGGGGTATCCTACGAGCAGTACTTC
v_gene: TRBV29-1; j_gene: TRBJ2-7; len: 13; d_gene: -; abundance: -; CDR3aa: CSAGLTGRYEQYF; CDR3nt: TGCAGCGCGGGCCTAACAGGGAGATACGAGCAGTACTTC
v_gene: TRBV27; j_gene: TRBJ2-7; len: 15; d_gene: -; abundance: -; CDR3aa: CASSLSALPLYEQYF; CDR3nt: TGTGCCAGCAGTTTAAGTGCTCTTCCCCTTTACGAGCAGTACTTC
v_gene: TRBV6-1; j_gene: TRBJ2-7; len: 15; d_gene: -; abundance: -; CDR3aa: CASGGGQAIPYEQYF; CDR3nt: TGTGCCAGCGGAGGGGGGCAGGCAATACCCTACGAGCAGTACTTC
v_gene: TRBV7-2; j_gene: TRBJ2-7; len: 14; d_gene: TRBD2; abundance: -; CDR3aa: CASSLERGLPEQYF; CDR3nt: TGTGCCAGCAGCTTAGAGCGGGGGCTACCCGAGCAGTACTTC
v_gene: TRBV20-1; j_gene: TRBJ2-7; len: 13; d_gene: -; abundance: -; CDR3aa: CSARSERLNEQYF; CDR3nt: TGCAGTGCTAGGTCGGAGCGTCTAAACGAGCAGTACTTC
v_gene: TRBV6-5; j_gene: TRBJ2-3; len: 16; d_gene: TRBD1; abundance: -; CDR3aa: CASSRPGTGLTDTQYF; CDR3nt: TGTGCCAGCAGTCGACCCGGGACAGGTCTCACAGATACGCAGTATTTT
v_gene: TRBV3-1; j_gene: TRBJ2-5; len: 16; d_gene: TRBD1; abundance: once; CDR3aa: CASSQGGQGPEETQYF; CDR3nt: TGTGCCAGCAGCCAAGGAGGACAGGGGCCAGAAGAGACCCAGTACTTC
v_gene: TRBV6-6; j_gene: TRBJ1-2; len: 17; d_gene: TRBD1; abundance: -; CDR3aa: CASSYVQGTGPSYGYTF; CDR3nt: TGTGCCAGCAGTTACGTACAGGGGACGGGTCCCTCCTATGGCTACACCTTC
v_gene: TRBV4-2; j_gene: TRBJ1-2; len: 14; d_gene: -; abundance: few; CDR3aa: CASRGTGGHYGYTF; CDR3nt: TGTGCCAGCAGAGGTACCGGGGGCCACTATGGCTACACCTTC
v_gene: TRBV20-1; j_gene: TRBJ1-2; len: 15; d_gene: -; abundance: -; CDR3aa: CSARDGGGENYGYTF; CDR3nt: TGCAGTGCTAGAGATGGGGGCGGGGAAAACTATGGCTACACCTTC
v_gene: TRBV5-4; j_gene: TRBJ2-7; len: 15; d_gene: TRBD2; abundance: -; CDR3aa: CASSFAPSGSYEQYF; CDR3nt: TGTGCCAGCAGCTTCGCCCCTAGCGGGAGTTACGAGCAGTACTTC
v_gene: TRBV12-5; j_gene: TRBJ2-5; len: 14; d_gene: -; abundance: few; CDR3aa: CASRKGDNQETQYF; CDR3nt: TGTGCTAGTCGGAAGGGGGACAACCAAGAGACCCAGTACTTC
v_gene: TRBV2; j_gene: TRBJ2-5; len: 13; d_gene: -; abundance: few; CDR3aa: CASSVWGQETQYF; CDR3nt: TGTGCCAGCAGTGTTTGGGGACAAGAGACCCAGTACTTC
v_gene: TRBV5-1; j_gene: TRBJ1-2; len: 15; d_gene: TRBD1; abundance: -; CDR3aa: CASSRTGGLMYGYTF; CDR3nt: TGCGCCAGCAGCCGGACAGGGGGCCTAATGTACGGCTACACCTTC
v_gene: TRBV6-6; j_gene: TRBJ1-1; len: 14; d_gene: TRBD1; abundance: -; CDR3aa: CASSHQGGDTEAFF; CDR3nt: TGTGCCAGCAGTCATCAGGGGGGGGACACTGAAGCTTTCTTT
v_gene: TRBV7-2; j_gene: TRBJ2-1; len: 19; d_gene: TRBD2; abundance: -; CDR3aa: CASSDIRGLAGPSYNEQFF; CDR3nt: TGTGCCAGCAGCGATATACGGGGCCTAGCGGGACCCTCCTACAATGAGCAGTTCTTC
v_gene: TRBV27; j_gene: TRBJ1-6; len: 16; d_gene: TRBD1; abundance: few; CDR3aa: CASSFLPGTGDSPLHF; CDR3nt: TGTGCCAGCAGTTTTCTTCCGGGGACAGGGGATTCACCCCTCCACTTT
v_gene: TRBV12-3/TRBV12-4; j_gene: TRBJ2-3; len: 17; d_gene: -; abundance: -; CDR3aa: CASSLGAGGRGTDTQYF; CDR3nt: TGTGCCAGCAGTTTAGGAGCCGGGGGTCGGGGCACAGATACGCAGTATTTT
v_gene: TRBV7-2; j_gene: TRBJ1-2; len: 13; d_gene: -; abundance: -; CDR3aa: CASSLDRNVGYTF; CDR3nt: TGTGCCAGCAGCTTAGACAGGAACGTTGGCTACACCTTC
v_gene: TRBV5-1; j_gene: TRBJ2-7; len: 17; d_gene: -; abundance: once; CDR3aa: CASSFAGATTDFYEQYF; CDR3nt: TGCGCCAGCAGCTTCGCCGGCGCGACTACCGACTTCTACGAGCAGTACTTC
v_gene: TRBV7-2; j_gene: TRBJ1-4; len: 16; d_gene: -; abundance: -; CDR3aa: CASSLAPDPTNEKLFF; CDR3nt: TGTGCCAGCAGCTTAGCCCCAGATCCCACTAATGAAAAACTGTTTTTT
v_gene: TRBV6-2/TRBV6-3; j_gene: TRBJ2-7; len: 19; d_gene: TRBD1; abundance: -; CDR3aa: CASSYSIPGGSLPSYEQYF; CDR3nt: TGTGCCAGCAGTTACTCGATACCAGGGGGCTCCTTGCCTTCCTACGAGCAGTACTTC
v_gene: TRBV10-3; j_gene: TRBJ2-1; len: 16; d_gene: TRBD1; abundance: few; CDR3aa: CAISEGTGDPYNEQFF; CDR3nt: TGTGCCATCAGTGAGGGGACAGGGGATCCCTACAATGAGCAGTTCTTC
v_gene: TRBV20-1; j_gene: TRBJ1-6; len: 11; d_gene: -; abundance: few; CDR3aa: CSAGKPGHIHF; CDR3nt: TGCAGTGCTGGGAAACCGGGACATATCCACTTT
v_gene: TRBV3-1; j_gene: TRBJ1-1; len: 15; d_gene: -; abundance: -; CDR3aa: CASSQEGARGTEAFF; CDR3nt: TGTGCCAGCAGCCAAGAAGGGGCGCGAGGCACTGAAGCTTTCTTT
v_gene: TRBV28; j_gene: TRBJ2-5; len: 15; d_gene: TRBD1; abundance: -; CDR3aa: CASRTFDRVRETQYF; CDR3nt: TGTGCCAGCAGAACTTTCGACAGGGTGAGAGAGACCCAGTACTTC
v_gene: TRBV7-2; j_gene: TRBJ2-2; len: 15; d_gene: -; abundance: -; CDR3aa: CASIAGDRNTGELFF; CDR3nt: TGTGCCAGCATTGCGGGGGACAGGAACACCGGGGAGCTGTTTTTT
v_gene: TRBV7-9; j_gene: TRBJ1-3; len: 13; d_gene: -; abundance: few; CDR3aa: CASSSGAGNTIYF; CDR3nt: TGTGCCAGCAGCTCCGGGGCTGGAAACACCATATATTTT
v_gene: TRBV6-2/TRBV6-3; j_gene: TRBJ1-5; len: 15; d_gene: -; abundance: few; CDR3aa: CASSPGRDKNQPQHF; CDR3nt: TGTGCCAGCAGCCCTGGCCGGGACAAGAATCAGCCCCAGCATTTT
v_gene: TRBV3-1; j_gene: TRBJ1-6; len: 15; d_gene: TRBD1; abundance: -; CDR3aa: CASSQDLDRDSPLHF; CDR3nt: TGTGCCAGCAGCCAAGATCTCGACAGGGACTCACCCCTCCACTTT
v_gene: TRBV28; j_gene: TRBJ1-5; len: 12; d_gene: -; abundance: -; CDR3aa: CGWGFSNQPQHF; CDR3nt: TGTGGCTGGGGGTTTAGCAATCAGCCCCAGCATTTT
v_gene: TRBV7-2; j_gene: TRBJ2-7; len: 17; d_gene: TRBD2; abundance: -; CDR3aa: CASSLERFGGVPYEQYF; CDR3nt: TGTGCCAGCAGCTTAGAAAGATTTGGGGGGGTTCCCTACGAGCAGTACTTC
v_gene: TRBV4-2; j_gene: TRBJ2-1; len: 22; d_gene: TRBD2; abundance: -; CDR3aa: CASSQNWGEAGGQSGVVHEQFF; CDR3nt: TGTGCCAGCAGCCAAAACTGGGGGGAAGCGGGAGGGCAATCCGGTGTGGTTCATGAGCAGTTCTTC
v_gene: TRBV4-1; j_gene: TRBJ2-7; len: 16; d_gene: TRBD2; abundance: -; CDR3aa: CASSQLAVEQTYEQYF; CDR3nt: TGCGCCAGCAGCCAGCTAGCGGTAGAGCAGACCTACGAGCAGTACTTC
v_gene: TRBV15; j_gene: TRBJ2-7; len: 14; d_gene: TRBD1; abundance: few; CDR3aa: CATSRGDRGSEQYF; CDR3nt: TGTGCCACCAGCAGAGGGGACAGGGGTAGCGAGCAGTACTTC
v_gene: TRBV7-2; j_gene: TRBJ1-2; len: 14; d_gene: TRBD1; abundance: once; CDR3aa: CASSLETGGIGYTF; CDR3nt: TGTGCCAGCAGCTTAGAGACAGGGGGCATCGGCTACACCTTC
v_gene: TRBV3-1; j_gene: TRBJ1-2; len: 16; d_gene: -; abundance: -; CDR3aa: CASSQYTSKRDYGYTF; CDR3nt: TGTGCCAGCAGCCAATATACGAGCAAACGAGACTATGGCTACACCTTC
v_gene: TRBV29-1; j_gene: TRBJ1-2; len: 11; d_gene: -; abundance: -; CDR3aa: CSITHGYGYTF; CDR3nt: TGCAGCATCACACACGGCTATGGCTACACCTTC
v_gene: TRBV15; j_gene: TRBJ2-7; len: 15; d_gene: TRBD2; abundance: -; CDR3aa: CATSRALAGGYEQYF; CDR3nt: TGTGCCACGAGCAGAGCCCTAGCGGGAGGGTACGAGCAGTACTTC
v_gene: TRBV3-1; j_gene: TRBJ2-1; len: 14; d_gene: -; abundance: few; CDR3aa: CASSQDPDRGEQFF; CDR3nt: TGTGCCAGCAGCCAAGATCCGGACCGGGGTGAGCAGTTCTTC
v_gene: TRBV9; j_gene: TRBJ2-7; len: 16; d_gene: TRBD1; abundance: -; CDR3aa: CASSVGRLTGSNEQYF; CDR3nt: TGTGCCAGCAGCGTGGGTCGACTGACAGGGTCAAACGAGCAGTACTTC
v_gene: TRBV20-1; j_gene: TRBJ2-1; len: 14; d_gene: TRBD2; abundance: -; CDR3aa: CSARYGTRNNEQFF; CDR3nt: TGCAGTGCTAGATACGGGACTAGGAACAATGAGCAGTTCTTC
v_gene: TRBV6-5; j_gene: TRBJ2-5; len: 13; d_gene: -; abundance: -; CDR3aa: CASSYSGKDEQYF; CDR3nt: TGTGCCAGCAGTTACTCAGGCAAGGATGAGCAGTACTTC
v_gene: TRBV29-1; j_gene: TRBJ2-6; len: 14; d_gene: -; abundance: -; CDR3aa: CSVDLPSGANVLTF; CDR3nt: TGCAGCGTTGACCTACCCTCTGGGGCCAACGTCCTGACTTTC
v_gene: TRBV10-2; j_gene: TRBJ2-3; len: 13; d_gene: -; abundance: -; CDR3aa: CASSESWRQAQYF; CDR3nt: TGCGCCAGCAGTGAGTCGTGGAGACAGGCGCAGTATTTT
v_gene: TRBV10-2; j_gene: TRBJ2-7; len: 13; d_gene: TRBD2; abundance: -; CDR3aa: CASISGGSYEQYF; CDR3nt: TGCGCCAGCATAAGCGGGGGCTCCTACGAGCAGTACTTC
v_gene: TRBV6-6; j_gene: TRBJ1-2; len: 11; d_gene: TRBD1; abundance: -; CDR3aa: CASSNRGNGTF; CDR3nt: TGTGCCAGCAGTAACAGGGGGAACGGCACCTTC
v_gene: TRBV20-1; j_gene: TRBJ1-1; len: 13; d_gene: -; abundance: -; CDR3aa: CSARGRETTEAFF; CDR3nt: TGCAGTGCTAGGGGGAGGGAGACCACTGAAGCTTTCTTT
v_gene: TRBV20-1; j_gene: TRBJ2-1; len: 15; d_gene: -; abundance: once; CDR3aa: CSGPVGGANDNEQFF; CDR3nt: TGCAGTGGTCCGGTGGGGGGGGCGAACGACAATGAGCAGTTCTTC
v_gene: TRBV30; j_gene: TRBJ2-7; len: 16; d_gene: -; abundance: -; CDR3aa: CAWSVRTALVAYEQYF; CDR3nt: TGTGCCTGGAGTGTAAGGACAGCCCTGGTCGCCTACGAGCAGTACTTC
v_gene: TRBV28; j_gene: TRBJ2-3; len: 15; d_gene: TRBD2; abundance: -; CDR3aa: CASSFLAGSTDTQYF; CDR3nt: TGTGCCAGCAGCTTTCTAGCGGGGAGCACAGATACGCAGTATTTT
v_gene: TRBV2; j_gene: TRBJ2-3; len: 15; d_gene: TRBD2; abundance: -; CDR3aa: CASAWTSGATDTQYF; CDR3nt: TGTGCCAGCGCCTGGACTAGCGGGGCGACAGATACGCAGTATTTT